The sample holds many counts of the clone carrying this T cell receptor (beta chain). Its cognate antigen is unknown. One end of the junction is discordant with germline, which a read error may explain. This sample is drawn from a study of T cells in Graves' hyperthyroidism and ophthalmopathy. It was considered stable Graves' hyperthyroidism when ophthalmopathy did not progress within 18 months. Diagnostic decisions used clinical symptoms, serum thyroxine and TRAb, thyroid ultrasound and orbital computed tomography. Study conclusions and caveats: A model of 13 V-J features distinguished ophthalmopathy from stable hyperthyroidism.

This CDR3 region has 12 residues. There were TCR beta CDR3 regions amplified from RNA transcripts. HTBI primers were employed in a first-round RT-PCR of the TCR CDR3. TCRdb fed the multiplex PCR reads into MiXCR, producing one record per CDR3 protein. The table lists around 720,000 distinct CDR3 sequences, 30% to 40% of them singletons. Sequenced material: blood. The receptor was isolated from a woman in her forties with Graves' hyperthyroidism. V usage is TRBV12-3 or TRBV12-4 and J usage is TRBJ1-2; D gene unclear. The CDR3 DNA sequence: TGTGCCAGCAGCTTAGGCAGTCGGGGCTACACCTTC. It encodes CASSLGSRGYTF.